These 26 T cell receptor beta chains were sequenced from one sample in a study of cytomegalovirus exposure and HLA in healthy donors. Primers: 60 Vbeta forward and 13 Jbeta reverse. Sequencing was performed with immunoSEQ multiplex PCR; in TCRdb, only in-frame clones are kept and a portion is missing. Here the sample spans about 170,000 clones, 80% to 90% being singletons. Sequencing was carried out using PBMCs. The receptor set was obtained from a man under 40 in good health and CMV-seropositive.

The rearrangement joins TRBV25-1 to TRBJ2-3, with 9 bases lining up with TRBD2. V shed 4 bases, J shed 7 bases, and the junction held 12 bases outside the gene matches. CDR1 and CDR2 (germline): MGHDK, SYGVNS. The CDR3 covers 16 residues. CDR3 in amino acids: CASSVEATSGSNTQYF. The CDR3 DNA reads as TGTGCCAGCAGTGTGGAGGCGACTAGCGGATCGAATACGCAGTATTTT.

The J gene is TRBJ2-1, the V gene TRBV9; 13 bases are a match to TRBD2. Germline assignment: CDR1 SGDLS and CDR2 YYNGEE. V was clipped by 3 bases and J by 10 bases; unmatched bases: 4. The CDR3 loop spans 14 amino acids. The CDR3 protein is CASSAGLAGWEQFF. The DNA for the CDR3 is TGTGCCAGCAGCGCGGGACTAGCGGGATGGGAGCAGTTCTTC.

The gene calls are TRBV30 and TRBJ2-1, with 12 bases lining up with TRBD1. The CDR3 contains 13 residues. Germline V CDR1 and CDR2: GTSNPN, SVGIG (reference sequence). V gave up 7 bases and J gave up 8 bases; unmatched junction bases: 6. The CDR3 nucleotides read TGTGCCTTCCGGGACAGGGGGCACGATGAGCAGTTCTTC. Translated, it gives CAFRDRGHDEQFF.

The chain uses TRBV7-2 and TRBJ1-4; 8 bases are a match to TRBD1. CDR3 length: 16 residues. J gave up 5 bases and V 3 bases, and 8 bases lay outside the gene matches. Germline V lookup: CDR1 SGHTA, CDR2 FQGNSA. The CDR3 loop is CASSLRRTGTNEKLFF. The CDR3 DNA sequence: TGTGCCAGCAGCTTGCGCCGGACAGGGACAAATGAAAAACTGTTTTTT. The whole variable domain, filled in from reference TRBV7-2 and TRBJ1-4, reads GAGVSQSPSNKVTEKGKDVELRCDPISGHTALYWYRQSLGQGLEFLIYFQGNSAPDKSGLPSDRFSAERTGGSVSTLTIQRTQQEDSAVYLCASSLRRTGTNEKLFFGSGTQLSVL.

The chain combines TRBV6-1 with TRBJ2-2; D not certain. Germline assignment: CDR1 MNHNS and CDR2 SASEGT. V was pared by 0 bases and J by 6 bases, with 11 bases between. The length of the CDR3 is 15 residues. The CDR3 protein is CASSEAFLPPGELFF. The DNA for the CDR3 is TGTGCCAGCAGTGAAGCATTCCTCCCTCCCGGGGAGCTGTTTTTT.

The chain uses TRBV30 and TRBJ2-7; 10 bases line up with TRBD2. The V gene's germline CDR1 is GTSNPN and CDR2 SVGIG (reference sequence). CDR3 length equals 13 residues. The junction had 3 bases not matched to a gene; V was cut back by 4 bases and J by 3 bases. The DNA for the CDR3 is TGTGCCTGGACAGTAGCGGGAGGCTACGAGCAGTACTTC. It codes for CAWTVAGGYEQYF.

This clone was detected once. The gene calls are TRBV7-9 and TRBJ2-1; a weak D match, TRBD2 (6 bases). The CDR3 totals 14 residues. CDR1 and CDR2 (germline): SEHNR, FQNEAQ (reference sequence). V was trimmed by 3 bases and J by 4 bases, leaving 10 bases between them. CDR3 loop: CASSFGGMYNEQFF. The DNA of the CDR3 is TGTGCCAGCAGCTTTGGCGGGATGTACAATGAGCAGTTCTTC.

V and J are TRBV5-6 and TRBJ2-5, with 7 bases matching TRBD1. Germline V CDR1 and CDR2: SGHDT, YYEEEE. This CDR3 is 17 amino acids long. With 1 base clipped from V and 0 bases from J, the junction kept 9 bases outside the gene matches. The CDR3 region is CASSLRTGHWYQETQYF. The CDR3 nucleotides are TGTGCCAGCAGCTTGAGGACAGGCCATTGGTACCAAGAGACCCAGTACTTC.

The chain carries TRBV4-1 and TRBJ2-5; TRBD1 agrees at 8 bases. Germline values: CDR1 MGHRA, CDR2 YSYEKL. Germline trimming cut 3 bases from V and 5 bases from J; bases unmatched to any gene: 8. The CDR3 spans 15 residues. CDR3 bases: TGCGCCAGCAGCCAGGGTGACAGGGGCGGTGAGACCCAGTACTTC. Protein sequence: CASSQGDRGGETQYF.

The rearrangement uses TRBV11-3 and TRBJ2-3; tentatively, D is TRBD1 (5 bases). CDR1 is SGHNT, CDR2 YENEEA, per germline. This CDR3 contains 15 residues. Between the trimmed V and J ends, which lost 3 bases and 3 bases, there was a span of 13 bases. The CDR3 is CASSFQGPFTDTQYF. The CDR3 nucleotides are TGTGCCAGCAGCTTTCAGGGTCCCTTTACAGATACGCAGTATTTT.

This chain uses TRBV9 with TRBJ2-1, with 8 positions matching TRBD2. CDR1 and CDR2 from the germline V gene are SGDLS and YYNGEE. The CDR3 consists of 16 residues. V dropped 0 bases and J dropped 3; count of bases not matched to a gene: 5. Here the CDR3 DNA reads TGTGCCAGCAGCGTAGCTGGAAGCGGGGGCTACAATGAGCAGTTCTTC. Protein product: CASSVAGSGGYNEQFF.

This chain uses TRBV19 with TRBJ2-7, with a tentative D call TRBD1 (6 bases). Deletions cut 5 bases from V and 7 bases from J, with 24 bases between. CDR1 is LNHDA and CDR2 is SQIVND in the germline V gene (reference sequence). The CDR3 is 16 amino acids. The CDR3 DNA follows: TGTGCCAGTAGTGCCCAACAGGGAATGGGGCTCGCGGAGCAGTACGTC. Translation gives CASSAQQGMGLAEQYV.

The chain links TRBV28 to TRBJ1-5; D gene unclear. V shed 7 bases and J shed 4 bases, with 11 bases lying between them. The CDR3 runs 13 residues. In germline, CDR1 is MDHEN, CDR2 SYDVKM. The CDR3 loop is CASTPAGNQPQHF. For the CDR3, the DNA is TGTGCCAGCACCCCCGCGGGGAATCAGCCCCAGCATTTT.

The genes are TRBV10-1 and TRBJ2-3, with D perhaps matching TRBD2 (6 bases). Trimming cost V 4 bases and J 4 bases, with 12 bases left between them. Germline V gene sequence: CDR1 WNHNN, CDR2 SYGVQD (reference sequence). This CDR3 spans 14 amino acids. CDR3 nucleotides: TGCGCCAGCAGTGCCGGGAGCCTCGCAGATACGCAGTATTTT. Protein product: CASSAGSLADTQYF.

The chain recombines TRBV6-5 with TRBJ2-7; TRBD2 might be the D (5 bases). The V gene's germline CDR1 is MNHEY and CDR2 SVGAGI. This CDR3 spans 14 amino acids. Trimming left V 6 bases short and J 0 bases short, with 12 bases between. The CDR3 nucleotides read TGTGCCAGCAGAGTGGCGGGCAGCTCCTACGAGCAGTACGTC. Its protein is CASRVAGSSYEQYV.

The genes are TRBV27 and TRBJ2-1, with a tentative D call TRBD2 (5 bases). This CDR3 contains 14 residues. Germline loops: CDR1 MNHEY, CDR2 SMNVEV (reference sequence). The germline V and J ends were trimmed by 1 base and 10 bases, with 14 bases remaining between them. This CDR3 reads CASSLWTGRFEQFF. The CDR3 DNA reads as TGTGCCAGCAGTTTATGGACTGGGCGATTCGAGCAGTTCTTC.

This rearrangement joins TRBV10-3 to TRBJ2-3; unclear D gene. With 6 bases removed from V and 6 bases from J, the gap between germline ends came to 13 bases. The germline V gene has CDR1 ENHRY and CDR2 SYGVKD. CDR3 length: 13 amino acids. The CDR3 protein is CAISPDLADTQYF. For the CDR3, the DNA is TGTGCCATCAGCCCTGACTTGGCCGATACGCAGTATTTT.

The chain has TRBV2 and TRBJ1-1; no definite D call. The length of the CDR3 is 13 residues. Trimming took off 7 bases at V and 1 base at J, with 10 bases between the two ends. CDR1 and CDR2 (germline): SNHLY, FYNNEI. The CDR3 spells CASIGDSNTEAFF. The CDR3 DNA reads as TGTGCCAGCATCGGAGACTCGAACACTGAAGCTTTCTTT. Full variable domain (missing parts from reference TRBV2 and TRBJ1-1): EPEVTQTPSHQVTQMGQEVILRCVPISNHLYFYWYRQILGQKVEFLVSFYNNEISEKSEIFDDQFSVERPDGSNFTLKIRSTKLEDSAMYFCASIGDSNTEAFFGQGTRLTVV.

The chain links TRBV19 to TRBJ1-1; possibly TRBD1 for D (5 bases). The CDR3 spans 17 residues. CDR1 and CDR2 (germline): LNHDA, SQIVND (reference sequence). V lost 6 bases to trimming and J lost 4 bases, with 24 bases between them. The chain's CDR3 is CASRGGRERKVSTEAFF. The CDR3 coding sequence is TGTGCCAGTAGAGGCGGCAGGGAACGGAAGGTATCCACTGAAGCTTTCTTT.

The V gene is TRBV11-2, the J gene TRBJ2-7, with TRBD1 matching over 9 bases. The germline gives CDR1 SGHAT, CDR2 FQNNGV. The V gene end was trimmed by 5 bases and the J gene end by 2 bases; junction bases not matched to a gene: 4. CDR3 size: 14 residues. The CDR3 loop is CASSLYRGPYEQYF. The CDR3 DNA sequence: TGTGCCAGCAGCCTTTACAGGGGGCCCTACGAGCAGTACTTC.

The CDR3 sequence: CASSLFGASEQFF. The DNA for the CDR3 is TGTGCCAGCAGCTTATTTGGAGCAAGTGAGCAGTTCTTC. The rearrangement uses TRBV7-8 and TRBJ2-1; D unresolved. Germline-derived CDR1 and CDR2 are SGHVS and FQNEAQ. The CDR3 is made up of 13 amino acids. V was pared by 2 bases and J by 9 bases, with 11 bases between.

This chain's CDR3 is CASSHQGSMDTIYF. The CDR3 DNA reads TGTGCCAGCAGCCATCAGGGATCTATGGACACCATATATTTT. The chain employs TRBV27 and TRBJ1-3, with a possible D match to TRBD1 (5 bases). The V end was cut by 6 bases, the J end by 8 bases, with 17 bases between. Germline CDR1 reads MNHEY; CDR2 reads SMNVEV (reference sequence). The CDR3 runs to 14 residues.

The chain combines TRBV7-6 with TRBJ2-1, with 8 bases lining up with TRBD2. Germline V gene sequence: CDR1 SGHVS, CDR2 FNYEAQ. CDR3 size: 16 residues. Trimming took 2 bases from V and 4 from J; bases not matched to a gene: 7. The CDR3 reads CASSLLAGGFYNEQFF. In DNA, the CDR3 is TGTGCCAGCAGCTTACTGGCGGGGGGATTTTACAATGAGCAGTTCTTC.

V usage is TRBV25-1 and J usage is TRBJ2-1, with D perhaps TRBD2 (6 bases). V lost 3 bases and J 2 bases, leaving 11 bases between the germline ends. There are 15 residues in the CDR3. The V gene's germline CDR1 is MGHDK and CDR2 SYGVNS. The CDR3 DNA reads as TGTGCCAGCAGTGATCCCCGACTAGCCTACAATGAGCAGTTCTTC. Translated: CASSDPRLAYNEQFF.

The chain combines TRBV18 with TRBJ1-1; tentatively, D is TRBD1 (5 bases). The V gene lost 3 bases and the J gene lost 0 bases, with 14 bases spanning the gap. Looked up from germline, CDR1 is KGHSH and CDR2 is LQKENI. The CDR3 has 16 amino acids. The CDR3 nucleotides read TGTGCCAGCTCACCGGCCTACAGGTTCGTGAACACTGAAGCTTTCTTT. This encodes CASSPAYRFVNTEAFF.

V is TRBV9 and J is TRBJ2-1; 8 nucleotides line up with TRBD2. Trimming cost V 4 bases and J 4 bases; bases outside gene matches: 10. The CDR3 has 16 amino acids. The germline V gene has CDR1 SGDLS and CDR2 YYNGEE. As DNA, the CDR3 is TGTGCCAGCAGCTCACCAGCGGGAGCCCATTACAATGAGCAGTTCTTC. Protein sequence: CASSSPAGAHYNEQFF.